The rows below give T cell receptor beta chains drawn from one sample of a study of Graves' ophthalmopathy and Graves' hyperthyroidism. TCRdb re-derived calls from the multiplex PCR reads in MiXCR, one entry per CDR3 protein. The profile shows fewer than 650,000 distinct CDR3 sequences, over 20% of them singletons. Sequencing was done on a sample of peripheral blood. The source is a woman younger than 30 with stable Graves' hyperthyroidism. Some clones in this sample may be carry-over from other donors' samples. The CDR3 runs from the conserved cysteine through the conserved F or W. D genes are given only for firm matches. Size is omitted from some rows. Given values are once, few, many or a class for expanded clones.

j_gene: TRBJ1-1; v_gene: TRBV12-3/TRBV12-4; abundance: many; d_gene: NA; CDR3nt: TGTGCCAGCAGTTTTGATAACAGAAACACTGAAGCTTTCTTT; CDR3aa: CASSFDNRNTEAFF
j_gene: TRBJ2-6; v_gene: TRBV12-3/TRBV12-4; abundance: many; d_gene: NA; CDR3nt: TGTGCCAGCAGCACAGGGTCGGGAAGCTCTGGGGCCAACGTCCTGACTTTC; CDR3aa: CASSTGSGSSGANVLTF
j_gene: TRBJ2-5; v_gene: TRBV2; abundance: few; d_gene: TRBD2; CDR3nt: TGTGCCAGCAGTGGGTTACTAGCGGGAGCGGGGAAGACCCAGTACTTC; CDR3aa: CASSGLLAGAGKTQYF
j_gene: TRBJ1-1; v_gene: TRBV12-3/TRBV12-4; abundance: NA; d_gene: NA; CDR3nt: TGTGCCAGCAGTTTTAGTCAGGGAGGCACTGAAGCTTTCTTT; CDR3aa: CASSFSQGGTEAFF
j_gene: TRBJ2-7; v_gene: TRBV18; abundance: many; d_gene: NA; CDR3nt: TGTGCCAGCTCACCACCGAGTCGCAGGGGCAACGAGCAGTACTTC; CDR3aa: CASSPPSRRGNEQYF
j_gene: TRBJ2-6; v_gene: TRBV6-1; abundance: NA; d_gene: NA; CDR3nt: TGTGCCAGCTCAGTGGATCCTGGGGCCAACGTCCTGACTTTC; CDR3aa: CASSVDPGANVLTF
j_gene: TRBJ2-7; v_gene: TRBV11-2; abundance: many; d_gene: NA; CDR3nt: TGTGCCAGCAGCCCCAGAAGCGTAAGCTACGAGCAGTACTTC; CDR3aa: CASSPRSVSYEQYF
j_gene: TRBJ2-7; v_gene: TRBV25-1; abundance: many; d_gene: NA; CDR3nt: TGTGCCAGCAATGAGATAGGCTCCTACGAGCAGTACTTC; CDR3aa: CASNEIGSYEQYF
j_gene: TRBJ1-5; v_gene: TRBV27; abundance: many; d_gene: NA; CDR3nt: TGTGCCGCCGGCCCAGGGGTTATGATTAGCAATCAGCCCCAGCATTTT; CDR3aa: CAAGPGVMISNQPQHF
j_gene: TRBJ1-1; v_gene: TRBV30; abundance: few; d_gene: NA; CDR3nt: TGTGCCTGGAGTGTAGGGTTTGGGGGGCGCCTTGAAGCTTTCTTT; CDR3aa: CAWSVGFGGRLEAFF
j_gene: TRBJ1-1; v_gene: TRBV6-2/TRBV6-3; abundance: few; d_gene: NA; CDR3nt: TGTGCCAGCAGGGATGGCGACAAGAACACTGAAGCTTTCTTT; CDR3aa: CASRDGDKNTEAFF
j_gene: TRBJ1-1; v_gene: TRBV20-1; abundance: many; d_gene: NA; CDR3nt: TGCAGTGACGTGGTAGGACAAGCGAACACTGAAGCTTTCTTT; CDR3aa: CSDVVGQANTEAFF
j_gene: TRBJ1-2; v_gene: TRBV9; abundance: NA; d_gene: NA; CDR3nt: TGTGCCAGCAGCGTAGACCGGCCGGGGCCCTATGGCTACACCTTC; CDR3aa: CASSVDRPGPYGYTF
j_gene: TRBJ1-3; v_gene: TRBV20-1; abundance: many; d_gene: TRBD1; CDR3nt: TGCAGTGCTCTGGGACAGGGAACAGCCTATGGAAACACCATATATTTT; CDR3aa: CSALGQGTAYGNTIYF
j_gene: TRBJ2-7; v_gene: TRBV12-3/TRBV12-4; abundance: NA; d_gene: NA; CDR3nt: TGTGCCAGCAGTCCGTCAGGGACGGATACCTACGAGCAGTACTTC; CDR3aa: CASSPSGTDTYEQYF
j_gene: TRBJ2-7; v_gene: TRBV2; abundance: many; d_gene: NA; CDR3nt: TGTGCCAGCAGTGAAAACAGGTTCCACGAGCAGTACTTC; CDR3aa: CASSENRFHEQYF
j_gene: TRBJ2-5; v_gene: TRBV7-9; abundance: many; d_gene: NA; CDR3nt: TGTGCCAGCCACCTGGGCGGTCAAGAGACCCAGTACTTC; CDR3aa: CASHLGGQETQYF
j_gene: TRBJ1-1; v_gene: TRBV6-5; abundance: many; d_gene: NA; CDR3nt: TGTGCCAGCAGTTCCCCCTGGAGTGTGAACACTGAAGCTTTCTTT; CDR3aa: CASSSPWSVNTEAFF
j_gene: TRBJ2-5; v_gene: TRBV9; abundance: many; d_gene: NA; CDR3nt: TGTGCCAGCAGCGTAGAGGGGCTCCAAGAGACCCAGTACTTC; CDR3aa: CASSVEGLQETQYF
j_gene: TRBJ2-7; v_gene: TRBV6-1; abundance: many; d_gene: NA; CDR3nt: TGTGCCAGCAGTGACAGGCGAAACTCCTACGAGCAGTACTTC; CDR3aa: CASSDRRNSYEQYF
j_gene: TRBJ2-7; v_gene: TRBV2; abundance: many; d_gene: TRBD2; CDR3nt: TGTGCCAGCAGTGAGGCTCCGGGACTAGCGGGGCACGAGCAGTACTTC; CDR3aa: CASSEAPGLAGHEQYF
j_gene: TRBJ2-2; v_gene: TRBV20-1; abundance: NA; d_gene: TRBD2; CDR3nt: TGCAGTGCTTCCCGACTAGCGGGAGGGCCAGTATTTAACACCGGGGAGCTGTTTTTT; CDR3aa: CSASRLAGGPVFNTGELFF
j_gene: TRBJ1-3; v_gene: TRBV6-1; abundance: many; d_gene: NA; CDR3nt: TGTGCCAGCAGCCTCGACGGAAACTCTGGAAACACCATATATTTT; CDR3aa: CASSLDGNSGNTIYF
j_gene: TRBJ2-7; v_gene: TRBV19; abundance: NA; d_gene: NA; CDR3nt: TGTGCCAGTAGTAAAGGGGGACCCTACGAGCAGTACTTC; CDR3aa: CASSKGGPYEQYF
j_gene: TRBJ1-2; v_gene: TRBV20-1; abundance: many; d_gene: NA; CDR3nt: TGCAGTGCTACCTCTGAGCCTGGCAGGGCCCATGGCTACACCTTC; CDR3aa: CSATSEPGRAHGYTF
j_gene: TRBJ1-1; v_gene: TRBV19; abundance: NA; d_gene: NA; CDR3nt: TGTGCCAGTAGTGCTTATATTGGGGCTCCCACTGAAGCTTTCTTT; CDR3aa: CASSAYIGAPTEAFF
j_gene: TRBJ2-7; v_gene: TRBV20-1; abundance: once; d_gene: TRBD2; CDR3nt: TGCAGTGCTAGACCTAGCGGGGTTTGGGCCTACGAGCAGTACTTC; CDR3aa: CSARPSGVWAYEQYF
j_gene: TRBJ1-5; v_gene: TRBV6-1; abundance: NA; d_gene: NA; CDR3nt: TGTGCCAGCAAGAACGGACTTTCGCCCCAGCATTTT; CDR3aa: CASKNGLSPQHF
j_gene: TRBJ1-2; v_gene: TRBV3-1; abundance: NA; d_gene: NA; CDR3nt: TGTGCCAGCAGCCACTCCGACAGGATCATCTATGGCTACACCTTC; CDR3aa: CASSHSDRIIYGYTF
j_gene: TRBJ2-7; v_gene: TRBV28; abundance: NA; d_gene: TRBD2; CDR3nt: TGTGCCAGCATGGTAGCGGGGCGCATTTTGGATGAGCAGTACTTC; CDR3aa: CASMVAGRILDEQYF
j_gene: TRBJ1-2; v_gene: TRBV12-3/TRBV12-4; abundance: many; d_gene: NA; CDR3nt: TGTGCCAGCAGTTTAGTAGGGCTTGGGGGAGGGTGGTATGGCTACACCTTC; CDR3aa: CASSLVGLGGGWYGYTF
j_gene: TRBJ1-1; v_gene: TRBV4-1; abundance: many; d_gene: NA; CDR3nt: TGCGCCAGCAGCCAACGTGGATGGAACACTGAAGCTTTCTTT; CDR3aa: CASSQRGWNTEAFF
j_gene: TRBJ1-1; v_gene: TRBV3-1; abundance: many; d_gene: TRBD1; CDR3nt: TGTGCCAGCACCTCAGGGGGCACCATGAACACTGAAGCTTTCTTT; CDR3aa: CASTSGGTMNTEAFF
j_gene: TRBJ2-7; v_gene: TRBV4-1; abundance: many; d_gene: NA; CDR3nt: TGCGCCAGCAGCGATTTTCCGGGTATCACCTACGAGCAGTACTTC; CDR3aa: CASSDFPGITYEQYF
j_gene: TRBJ1-5; v_gene: TRBV20-1; abundance: NA; d_gene: NA; CDR3nt: TGCAGTGCTATACCGGCCGAAGGCGGCGGTCAGCCCCAGCATTTT; CDR3aa: CSAIPAEGGGQPQHF
j_gene: TRBJ2-7; v_gene: TRBV20-1; abundance: NA; d_gene: NA; CDR3nt: TGCAGTGCTAGAGATCAGGGAACGAAGTACTTC; CDR3aa: CSARDQGTKYF
j_gene: TRBJ1-3; v_gene: TRBV28; abundance: few; d_gene: NA; CDR3nt: TGTGCCAGCATGTCCGGGACCTCTGGAAACACCATATATTTT; CDR3aa: CASMSGTSGNTIYF
j_gene: TRBJ2-7; v_gene: TRBV28; abundance: NA; d_gene: NA; CDR3nt: TGTGCCCCTTACGACGCCTCCTACGAGCAGTACTTC; CDR3aa: CAPYDASYEQYF
j_gene: TRBJ2-7; v_gene: TRBV3-1; abundance: many; d_gene: NA; CDR3nt: TGTGCCAGCAGTCAAGGGGTGGGACTCTCCTACGAGCAGTACTTC; CDR3aa: CASSQGVGLSYEQYF
j_gene: TRBJ2-2; v_gene: TRBV6-2/TRBV6-3; abundance: medium-sized; d_gene: NA; CDR3nt: TGTGCCAGCAGTTACTCGGAGGATAGTACCGGGGAGCTGTTTTTT; CDR3aa: CASSYSEDSTGELFF
j_gene: TRBJ2-5; v_gene: TRBV7-2; abundance: NA; d_gene: NA; CDR3nt: TGTGCCAGCAGCTTAAGGGTTAGATTAGAGACCCAGTACTTC; CDR3aa: CASSLRVRLETQYF
j_gene: TRBJ1-1; v_gene: TRBV2; abundance: many; d_gene: NA; CDR3nt: TGTGCCAGTAAGAATGGGGCGGCGACTGAAGCTTTCTTT; CDR3aa: CASKNGAATEAFF
j_gene: TRBJ1-1; v_gene: TRBV29-1; abundance: many; d_gene: NA; CDR3nt: TGCAGCGTTGTAATTTTGGCCGACACTGAAGCTTTCTTT; CDR3aa: CSVVILADTEAFF
j_gene: TRBJ2-7; v_gene: TRBV11-2; abundance: many; d_gene: TRBD2; CDR3nt: TGTGCCAGCAGCTTTGGGGTATCAAGGACTAGCGTATACGAGCAGTACTTC; CDR3aa: CASSFGVSRTSVYEQYF
j_gene: TRBJ2-3; v_gene: TRBV6-2/TRBV6-3; abundance: few; d_gene: NA; CDR3nt: TGTGCCAGCAGTTTTAAGATTGTGGCCCCAGATACGCAGTATTTT; CDR3aa: CASSFKIVAPDTQYF
j_gene: TRBJ2-5; v_gene: TRBV29-1; abundance: many; d_gene: NA; CDR3nt: TGCAGCGTTGAGGACGAGACCCAGTACTTC; CDR3aa: CSVEDETQYF
j_gene: TRBJ1-6; v_gene: TRBV7-2; abundance: few; d_gene: NA; CDR3nt: TGTGCCAGCAGCTTAGCCTACTTCGAGGAGGAGCCCCGCTTGAATTCACCCCTCCACTTT; CDR3aa: CASSLAYFEEEPRLNSPLHF
j_gene: TRBJ2-2; v_gene: TRBV7-2; abundance: NA; d_gene: NA; CDR3nt: TGTGCCAGCAGCTTCCGGGACAGCTACACCGGGGGGCTGTTTTTT; CDR3aa: CASSFRDSYTGGLFF
j_gene: TRBJ2-5; v_gene: TRBV2; abundance: NA; d_gene: TRBD2; CDR3nt: TGTGCCAGCAGGTGGACTAGCGGGGTCGGAGAGACCCAGTACTTC; CDR3aa: CASRWTSGVGETQYF
j_gene: TRBJ1-5; v_gene: TRBV4-1; abundance: few; d_gene: NA; CDR3nt: TGCGCCAGCAGCCAAGTATGGCTCAATCAGCCCCAGCATTTT; CDR3aa: CASSQVWLNQPQHF
j_gene: TRBJ2-2; v_gene: TRBV7-4; abundance: once; d_gene: NA; CDR3nt: TGTGCCAGCAGTACCCCCGGGACCGGGGAGCTGTTTTTT; CDR3aa: CASSTPGTGELFF
j_gene: TRBJ2-4; v_gene: TRBV5-1; abundance: many; d_gene: NA; CDR3nt: TGCGCCAGCAGCTTGGGGCAGGGGAAAAACATTCAGTACTTC; CDR3aa: CASSLGQGKNIQYF